The clone carrying this T cell receptor beta chain has at least ten counts. The data are from a study of T cells in Graves' hyperthyroidism and ophthalmopathy. Study in general: Prior to any treatment, at the point of initial diagnosis, peripheral blood was collected.

Duration under 3 months, a NOSPECS grade of at least 4, and a Clinical Activity Score of at least 3 characterized the ophthalmopathy patients. The CDR3 regions of TCR beta were amplified from RNA transcripts. The HTBI primer set was used in a first-round RT-PCR of the TCR CDR3. TCRdb analysed the multiplex PCR reads with MiXCR anew, one entry per CDR3 protein. The sample lists under 250,000 distinct CDR3 sequences; approximately 23% were seen once. The specimen sequenced was blood. This TCR was recovered from a woman aged 35 to 49 with Graves' ophthalmopathy.

The CDR3 DNA reads TGTGCCATCAGTCTACATACTCCTAAACAGGGGGGCGAGCAGTACTTC. Its translation: CAISLHTPKQGGEQYF. The chain combines TRBV10-3 with TRBJ2-7, with TRBD1 matching over 8 bases. Germline V gene lookup returns CDR1 ENHRY and CDR2 SYGVKD. J was trimmed by 6 bases and V by 5 bases; bases with no gene match: 15. This CDR3 is built from 16 residues.